Presented here are 27 T cell receptor beta chains from one specimen sequenced in a study of T-cell reconstitution after alpha-beta-depleted transplantation in children. The TCRbeta library incorporated unique molecular identifiers. TCRdb processed the PCR reads anew with MiXCR; each CDR3 protein has one entry. The sample lists 500,000 to 650,000 distinct CDR3 sequences, more than 9.5% occurring once. The specimen comprised PBMCs, mostly from graft donor cells, sampled 180 days after TCRalphabeta/CD19-depleted stem cell transplant. All receptors derive from a female patient aged 2-9 years who had a stem cell transplant for aplastic anemia, so the T cells may come from the graft donor.

This clonotype was counted a few times. This rearrangement joins TRBV28 to TRBJ2-2; D ambiguous. There are 15 residues in the CDR3. Trimming took 3 bases from V and 6 from J, leaving 14 bases between them. Germline V lookup: CDR1 MDHEN, CDR2 SYDVKM. The CDR3, as DNA: TGTGCCAGCAGTTTTCGCACCGGTGCAGCCGGGGAGCTGTTTTTT. Protein sequence: CASSFRTGAAGELFF.

V is TRBV10-3 and J is TRBJ2-5; TRBD2 agrees at 8 bases. Per germline, CDR1 ENHRY and CDR2 SYGVKD. Losses at the gene ends were 3 bases for V and 4 bases for J; bases not matched to a gene: 4. The length of the CDR3 is 14 residues. This CDR3 reads CAISEAGDSETQYF. CDR3 nucleotide sequence: TGTGCCATCAGTGAAGCGGGAGATTCAGAGACCCAGTACTTC.

This clonotype occurred a few times. The CDR3 region is CASSPPSAGSYEQYF. The CDR3 DNA reads TGTGCCAGCTCACCACCATCGGCAGGGTCCTACGAGCAGTACTTC. This chain links TRBV18 with TRBJ2-7; D perhaps matches TRBD1 (5 bases). Germline V gene sequence: CDR1 KGHSH, CDR2 LQKENI. The CDR3 is made up of 15 amino acids. The V end lost 0 bases, the J end lost 1 base, and 10 bases lay between the germline ends. The entire variable domain, with the rest obtained from reference TRBV18 and TRBJ2-7, is as follows: NAGVMQNPRHLVRRRGQEARLRCSPMKGHSHVYWYRQLPEEGLKFMVYLQKENIIDESGMPKERFSAEFPKEGPSILRIQQVVRGDSAAYFCASSPPSAGSYEQYFGPGTRLTVT.

This clonotype showed up just a few times. The V and J genes are TRBV9 and TRBJ1-1; a weak D match, TRBD1 (5 bases). The CDR3 has 15 amino acids. Germline V gene sequence: CDR1 SGDLS, CDR2 YYNGEE. V shed 3 bases and J shed 4 bases, with 16 bases lying between them. CDR3 in DNA: TGTGCCAGCAGCGCCCAATGGGCCGGGGGCACTGAAGCTTTCTTT. It yields the protein CASSAQWAGGTEAFF.

This chain connects TRBV7-2 to TRBJ2-1; TRBD2 agrees at 8 bases. The CDR3 length is 15 residues. V was pared by 2 bases and J by 13 bases, with 13 bases of the junction left unmatched. The germline V gene has CDR1 SGHTA and CDR2 FQGNSA. The CDR3, as DNA: TGTGCCAGCAGCTTAAATCGGGAGGGCCGTTTCCCACAGTTCTTC. Its translation: CASSLNREGRFPQFF.

Only a few counts were recorded for this clonotype. The chain combines TRBV6-1 with TRBJ1-1; possibly TRBD1 for D (6 bases). Trimming took 7 bases from V and 0 from J, leaving 18 bases between them. Germline V gene sequence: CDR1 MNHNS, CDR2 SASEGT. CDR3 length: 16 residues. CDR3 coding DNA: TGTGCCAGCACAGGGTGGGGGGCGAAGATGAACACTGAAGCTTTCTTT. The encoded protein is CASTGWGAKMNTEAFF.

V usage is TRBV7-2 and J usage is TRBJ2-1; TRBD1 agrees at 7 bases. Germline CDR1 is SGHTA and CDR2 is FQGNSA. The CDR3 spans 18 residues. V lost 0 bases, J lost 7 bases, and 15 bases stayed unmatched. This chain's CDR3 is CASSLATGLSLGENEQFF. The CDR3 nucleotides are TGTGCCAGCAGCTTAGCGACAGGGCTAAGCCTAGGTGAGAATGAGCAGTTCTTC.

This clonotype was seen a handful of times. J is TRBJ2-1 and V is TRBV7-6; the match to TRBD1 covers 8 bases. The germline V gene encodes CDR1 SGHVS and CDR2 FNYEAQ. This CDR3 is built from 15 residues. J gave up 3 bases and V 4 bases, and 5 bases lay outside the gene matches. The CDR3 region is CASSSATGVYNEQFF. The CDR3 coding sequence is TGTGCCAGCAGCTCCGCGACAGGGGTCTACAATGAGCAGTTCTTC.

CDR3 in amino acids: CASRRTGGQFEQYF. CDR3 nucleotide sequence: TGTGCCAGCAGGCGGACAGGGGGGCAGTTTGAGCAGTACTTC. The gene calls are TRBV27 and TRBJ2-7; 10 bases line up with TRBD1. The CDR3 contains 14 residues. CDR1 and CDR2 (germline): MNHEY, SMNVEV (reference sequence). With 6 bases clipped from V and 7 bases from J, the junction kept 9 bases outside the gene matches.

This clonotype appeared a few times. V and J are TRBV6-5 and TRBJ2-5; D possibly corresponds to TRBD1 (6 bases). The V gene's germline CDR1 is MNHEY and CDR2 SVGAGI. This CDR3 is 17 amino acids long. Between the trimmed V and J ends, which lost 4 bases and 0 bases, there was a span of 18 bases. Written as DNA, the CDR3 is TGTGCCAGCAGTTTGACTGTGGGACACCTGTACCAAGAGACCCAGTACTTC. Its protein is CASSLTVGHLYQETQYF.

This clonotype was counted a few times. CDR3 sequence reads: CASSFLGGSSYNEQFF. The CDR3 nucleotides read TGTGCCAGCAGCTTCCTCGGCGGGAGCTCCTACAATGAGCAGTTCTTC. The J gene is TRBJ2-1, the V gene TRBV7-9; 7 bases line up with TRBD2. The germline gives CDR1 SEHNR, CDR2 FQNEAQ (reference sequence). Trimming took 3 bases from V and 0 from J; bases not matched to a gene: 5. The CDR3 runs to 16 residues.

The chain recombines TRBV6-1 with TRBJ2-3, with a tentative D call TRBD2 (5 bases). V lost 6 bases and J 4 bases, leaving 11 bases between the germline ends. The germline V gene has CDR1 MNHNS and CDR2 SASEGT. This CDR3 is built from 13 residues. CDR3 bases: TGTGCCAGCAGCCGCCTCGGGGCAGATACGCAGTATTTT. Protein product: CASSRLGADTQYF.

The chain joins TRBV6-2 or TRBV6-3 to TRBJ1-2, with 8 nucleotides matching TRBD1. V shed 6 bases and J 2 bases; nucleotides not matched to a gene: 11. CDR3 length equals 16 residues. Germline assignment: CDR1 MNHEY and CDR2 SVGEGT. CDR3 nucleotide sequence: TGTGCCAGCAGCAACGACCCGGACAGGGTAAACTATGGCTACACCTTC. This encodes CASSNDPDRVNYGYTF.

This clonotype came up a few times. V is TRBV20-1 and J is TRBJ2-3; perhaps TRBD2 as D (5 bases). CDR1 and CDR2 (germline): DFQATT, SNEGSKA (reference sequence). Trimming shortened V by 0 bases and J by 7 bases, and 11 bases separated the two germline ends. This CDR3 spans 13 amino acids. CDR3 loop: CSARDRGPYTQYF. CDR3 nucleotides: TGCAGTGCTAGAGATAGAGGGCCCTATACGCAGTATTTT.

This clonotype appeared many times. The DNA of the CDR3 is TGTGCCAGCAGCAAAGAGTGCGCCAGAGAAAGCACAGATACGCAGTATTTT. This sequence encodes CASSKECARESTDTQYF. The chain combines TRBV21-1 with TRBJ2-3; TRBD1, the table's D call, was not compared with the DNA. TRBV21-1 is a pseudogene segment. The CDR3 consists of 17 residues.

The chain employs TRBV7-2 and TRBJ2-7, with 8 bases fitting TRBD1. Trimming cost V 5 bases and J 4 bases; bases outside gene matches: 10. The CDR3 has 15 amino acids. Germline lookup yields CDR1 SGHTA and CDR2 FQGNSA. The CDR3 nucleotides are TGTGCCAGCAGCGAGCCGAACAGGGGGTTGTACGAGCAGTACTTC. Protein sequence: CASSEPNRGLYEQYF.

This clonotype has at least ten counts. The chain has TRBV6-5 and TRBJ2-2; 9 nucleotides line up with TRBD1. This CDR3 contains 16 residues. J lost 5 bases, V lost 6 bases, and 10 bases had no gene match. Germline assignment: CDR1 MNHEY and CDR2 SVGAGI. The CDR3 DNA follows: TGTGCCAGCAGACGTACCGGGACAGGGCTTACCGGGGAGCTGTTTTTT. It yields the protein CASRRTGTGLTGELFF.

The chain is built from TRBV28 and TRBJ2-7, with TRBD2 matching 9 bases. Germline values: CDR1 MDHEN, CDR2 SYDVKM. This CDR3 comprises 15 residues. J was trimmed by 5 bases and V by 9 bases; bases with no gene match: 14. The CDR3 reads CARVCCVAGDNEQYF. The CDR3 DNA reads as TGTGCCAGAGTCTGCTGCGTAGCGGGAGACAACGAGCAGTACTTC.

This clonotype was seen a few times. The chain recombines TRBV4-3 with TRBJ2-3, with D possibly being TRBD1 or TRBD2 (5 bases each). In germline, CDR1 is LGHNA, CDR2 YSLEER. The CDR3 has 16 residues. Trimming shortened V by 3 bases and J by 2 bases, and 15 bases separated the two germline ends. DNA for the CDR3: TGCGCCAGCAGCCATTACTCTCGGGACGACACAGATACGCAGTATTTT. Translation gives CASSHYSRDDTDTQYF.

This clonotype occurred a few times. J is TRBJ2-1 and V is TRBV20-1; D is undetermined. The CDR3 sequence is 13 residues long. Trimming cost V 7 bases and J 1 base, with 11 bases left between them. Per germline, CDR1 DFQATT and CDR2 SNEGSKA (reference sequence). In DNA, the CDR3 is TGCAGTGTCAGAGGACGGTCCTACAATGAGCAGTTCTTC. This translates into CSVRGRSYNEQFF.

This CDR3 is CASALSNEQFF. For the CDR3, the DNA is TGTGCCAGCGCCCTTTCAAATGAGCAGTTCTTC. The chain combines TRBV27 with TRBJ2-1; D gene unclear. Deletions cut 8 bases from V and 7 bases from J, with 9 bases between. CDR3 length: 11 residues. The germline V gene has CDR1 MNHEY and CDR2 SMNVEV (reference sequence).

The chain joins TRBV20-1 to TRBJ1-1; TRBD1 might be the D (5 bases). The germline gives CDR1 DFQATT, CDR2 SNEGSKA (reference sequence). V gave up 0 bases and J gave up 1 base, with 12 bases separating them. The CDR3 loop spans 15 amino acids. CDR3 sequence reads: CSAREGGKTNTEAFF. CDR3 bases: TGCAGTGCTAGAGAGGGGGGTAAGACGAACACTGAAGCTTTCTTT.

The chain couples TRBV5-1 to TRBJ2-3, with a weak D call TRBD1 (5 bases). V lost 0 bases and J lost 2, with 7 bases in between. The CDR3 has 14 residues. Per the germline V gene, CDR1 is SGHRS and CDR2 is YFSETQ. CDR3 loop: CASSLAGYTDTQYF. The CDR3 nucleotides read TGCGCCAGCAGCTTGGCAGGGTACACAGATACGCAGTATTTT.

This chain uses TRBV20-1 with TRBJ2-1; the D gene is possibly TRBD1 (7 bases). CDR1 is DFQATT, CDR2 SNEGSKA, per germline (reference sequence). Trimming cost V 6 bases and J 2 bases, with 20 bases left between them. The CDR3 length is 16 residues. CDR3 nucleotides: TGCAGTGCCCCGCCCCCCCAGGGGGGAACCTACAATGAGCAGTTCTTC. The encoded protein is CSAPPPQGGTYNEQFF.

This clonotype has just a few counts. This chain uses TRBV11-3 with TRBJ2-3; tentative D call: TRBD2 (5 bases). This CDR3 spans 14 amino acids. The V and J ends lost 5 bases and 6 bases respectively, with 15 bases between them. Germline assignment: CDR1 SGHNT and CDR2 YENEEA. The CDR3 DNA follows: TGTGCCAGCAGCACTACCCGGGGTGCCGATACGCAGTATTTT. Translated, it gives CASSTTRGADTQYF.

This clonotype was counted between two and nine times. J is TRBJ2-1 and V is TRBV3-1, with unresolved D. Germline V gene lookup returns CDR1 LGHDT and CDR2 YNNKEL (reference sequence). The CDR3 sequence is 14 residues long. Trimming took off 2 bases at V and 2 bases at J, with 7 bases between the two ends. CDR3 in amino acids: CASSQILAYNEQFF. CDR3 in DNA: TGTGCCAGCAGCCAAATTCTAGCCTACAATGAGCAGTTCTTC.

The chain uses TRBV29-1 and TRBJ2-2; D gene unclear. Germline assignment: CDR1 SQVTM and CDR2 ANQGSEA. Trimming cost V 6 bases and J 0 bases, with 8 bases left between them. This CDR3 comprises 13 residues. The CDR3 protein is CSVGNPNTGELFF. CDR3 nucleotide sequence: TGCAGCGTAGGAAACCCGAACACCGGGGAGCTGTTTTTT.